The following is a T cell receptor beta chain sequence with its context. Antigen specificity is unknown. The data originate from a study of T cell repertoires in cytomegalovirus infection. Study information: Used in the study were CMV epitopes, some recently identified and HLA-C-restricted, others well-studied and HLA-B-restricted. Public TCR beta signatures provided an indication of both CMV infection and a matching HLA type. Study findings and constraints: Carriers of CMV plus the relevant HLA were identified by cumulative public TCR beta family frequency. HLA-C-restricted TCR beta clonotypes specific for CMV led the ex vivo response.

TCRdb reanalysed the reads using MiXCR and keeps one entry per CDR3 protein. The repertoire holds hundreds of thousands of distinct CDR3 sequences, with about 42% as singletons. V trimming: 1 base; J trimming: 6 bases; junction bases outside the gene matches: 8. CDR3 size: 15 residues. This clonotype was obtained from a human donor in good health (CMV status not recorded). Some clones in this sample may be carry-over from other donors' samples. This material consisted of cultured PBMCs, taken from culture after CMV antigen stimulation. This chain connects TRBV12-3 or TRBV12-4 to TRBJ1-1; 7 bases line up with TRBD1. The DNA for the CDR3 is TGTGCCAGCAGTTTAGGACAAGGGGGCAGTGCTGAAGCTTTCTTT. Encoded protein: CASSLGQGGSAEAFF.